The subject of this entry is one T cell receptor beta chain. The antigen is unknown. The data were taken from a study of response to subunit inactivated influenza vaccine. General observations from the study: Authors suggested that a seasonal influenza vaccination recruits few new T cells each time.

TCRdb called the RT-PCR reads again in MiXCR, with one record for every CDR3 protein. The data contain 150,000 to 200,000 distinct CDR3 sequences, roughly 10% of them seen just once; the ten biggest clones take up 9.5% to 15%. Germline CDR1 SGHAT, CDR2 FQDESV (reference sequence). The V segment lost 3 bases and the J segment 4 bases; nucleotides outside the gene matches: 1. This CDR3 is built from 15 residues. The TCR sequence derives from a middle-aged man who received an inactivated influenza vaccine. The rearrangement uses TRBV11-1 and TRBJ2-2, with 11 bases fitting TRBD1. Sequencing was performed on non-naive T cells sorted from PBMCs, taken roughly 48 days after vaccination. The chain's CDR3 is CASSFGTGGTGELFF. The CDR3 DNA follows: TGTGCCAGCAGCTTCGGGACAGGGGGCACCGGGGAGCTGTTTTTT.